The 9 T cell receptor beta chains below all came from one sample that was sequenced in a study of beta chain features in type 1 diabetes. Sequenced material consisted of expressed TCRB transcripts (all of the isolated RNA was reverse transcribed). Measured with immunoSEQ multiplex PCR; TCRdb has only the in-frame clones, and not every one. Here the sample spans over 300,000 clones, less than 10% being singletons. The sample comprised central memory CD4+ T cells from blood. The source is a woman between 18 and 30 years old in good health.

V is TRBV7-2 and J is TRBJ2-5, with no clear D. V lost 5 bases to trimming and J lost 8 bases, with 15 bases between them. CDR1 and CDR2 from the germline V gene are SGHTA and FQGNSA. CDR3 length: 13 residues. CDR3 DNA: TGTGCCAGCAGCCCACCACGTGGGGAAACCCAGTACTTC. Protein sequence: CASSPPRGETQYF.

This chain connects TRBV2 to TRBJ2-2; TRBD1 matches 8 bases. Germline V gene data show CDR1 as SNHLY and CDR2 as FYNNEI. The V gene end was trimmed by 7 bases and the J gene end by 2 bases; junction bases not matched to a gene: 3. This CDR3 spans 14 amino acids. Here the CDR3 DNA reads TGTGCCAGCACTCCAGGGGGCAACACCGGGGAGCTGTTTTTT. This encodes CASTPGGNTGELFF.

The chain recombines TRBV15 with TRBJ2-7; 7 nucleotides align to TRBD2. Trimming took 5 bases from V and 2 from J; bases not matched to a gene: 15. This CDR3 has 17 amino acids. Looked up from germline, CDR1 is LNHNV and CDR2 is YYDKDF (reference sequence). The CDR3 reads CATSAKSRSSGTYEQYF. The CDR3 bases are TGTGCCACCAGCGCAAAGAGTAGGTCCAGCGGGACCTACGAGCAGTACTTC.

This clone has just a few counts. V usage is TRBV5-1 and J usage is TRBJ2-7, with 10 bases that match TRBD1. After removal of 3 bases from V and 2 bases from J, the junction contained 5 bases not matched to a gene. Germline CDR1 SGHRS, CDR2 YFSETQ. CDR3 length equals 15 residues. CDR3 sequence (DNA): TGCGCCAGCAGCTCGAGGACAGGGGGGCCCTACGAGCAGTACTTC. Its translation is CASSSRTGGPYEQYF.

The J gene is TRBJ1-2, the V gene TRBV2, with a weak D call TRBD1 (5 bases). Trimming stripped 5 bases from V and 4 bases from J, with 11 bases between. CDR1 is SNHLY and CDR2 is FYNNEI in the germline V gene. This CDR3 spans 13 amino acids. The DNA for the CDR3 is TGTGCCAGCAGTACGGACACGGTCTATGGCTACACCTTC. Amino acids: CASSTDTVYGYTF. Complete variable domain (other parts from reference TRBV2 and TRBJ1-2): EPEVTQTPSHQVTQMGQEVILRCVPISNHLYFYWYRQILGQKVEFLVSFYNNEISEKSEIFDDQFSVERPDGSNFTLKIRSTKLEDSAMYFCASSTDTVYGYTFGSGTRLTVV.

The rearrangement uses TRBV19 and TRBJ2-3, with D unresolved. Germline CDR1 LNHDA, CDR2 SQIVND (reference sequence). The CDR3 loop spans 14 amino acids. Trimming left V 2 bases short and J 2 bases short, with 8 bases between. The CDR3 loop is CASSIRTHTDTQYF. For the CDR3, the DNA is TGTGCCAGTAGTATACGGACCCACACAGATACGCAGTATTTT.

The rearrangement uses TRBV28 and TRBJ2-5, with a weak D call TRBD2 (5 bases). This CDR3 is 15 amino acids long. V was pared by 7 bases and J by 7 bases, with 22 bases between. Germline CDR1 and CDR2: MDHEN and SYDVKM. This CDR3 is CASTPRARKIGTQYF. CDR3 nucleotide sequence: TGTGCCAGCACCCCGAGGGCAAGGAAGATCGGGACCCAGTACTTC.

The V gene is TRBV4-1, the J gene TRBJ2-5; 7 bases are shared with TRBD2. CDR3 length equals 14 residues. Trimming took 1 base from V and 4 from J; bases not matched to a gene: 3. CDR1 and CDR2 (germline): MGHRA, YSYEKL. The CDR3 sequence: CASSQGDYPETQYF. The CDR3 DNA follows: TGCGCCAGCAGCCAAGGGGACTACCCAGAGACCCAGTACTTC.

This clone was seen more than once but under ten times. V usage is TRBV4-2 and J usage is TRBJ2-1; TRBD2 aligns across 8 bases. Unmatched junction bases numbered 9, after V lost 6 bases and J lost 5 bases. There are 15 residues in the CDR3. From germline, CDR1 is LGHNA and CDR2 YNFKEQ. CDR3 sequence reads: CASSRMGLDDNEQFF. In DNA, the CDR3 is TGTGCCAGCAGTCGGATGGGACTAGACGACAATGAGCAGTTCTTC.